Each of the 20 T cell receptor beta chains below was sequenced from the same sample in a study of blood T cell dynamics during melanoma immunotherapy. Produced via immunoSEQ multiplex PCR; TCRdb's table is partial and in-frame only. This sample has 9,000 to 10,000 clones, with 70% to 90% found just once. The time point: pre-treatment baseline. The input for sequencing was blood, taken from a patient treated with checkpoint blockade. These receptors were taken from a human donor with melanoma.

This chain connects TRBV7-9 to TRBJ2-1, with D maybe TRBD2 (6 bases). Trimming pared 3 bases from V and 0 bases from J, leaving 9 bases between. The germline V gene encodes CDR1 SEHNR and CDR2 FQNEAQ (reference sequence). The length of the CDR3 is 15 residues. This chain's CDR3 is CASSLAGNSYNEQFF. Here the CDR3 DNA reads TGTGCCAGCAGCTTGGCGGGAAACTCCTACAATGAGCAGTTCTTC.

The chain recombines TRBV7-3 with TRBJ1-2; D perhaps matches TRBD1 (5 bases). Trimming removed 1 base at V and 7 bases at J, with 25 bases between. The V gene's germline CDR1 is SGHTA and CDR2 FQGTGA. The CDR3 sequence is 18 residues long. The CDR3 sequence: CASSLKGRDEEVTSGYTF. CDR3 sequence (DNA): TGTGCCAGCAGCTTAAAGGGGCGGGACGAGGAGGTGACGAGTGGCTACACCTTC.

The chain employs TRBV5-1 and TRBJ2-1; TRBD2 aligns across 8 bases. Trimming at V came to 4 bases and at J to 4 bases, leaving 10 bases not matched to a gene. This CDR3 contains 16 residues. Looked up from germline, CDR1 is SGHRS and CDR2 is YFSETQ. CDR3 in DNA: TGCGCCAGCAGCCCTACCGGCGGGGGGCAATACAATGAGCAGTTCTTC. It specifies CASSPTGGGQYNEQFF.

The chain employs TRBV6-9 and TRBJ1-3; D possibly corresponds to TRBD1 (5 bases). The V gene lost 6 bases and the J gene lost 6 bases, with 15 bases spanning the gap. The CDR3 length is 14 residues. Germline V gene lookup returns CDR1 MNHGY and CDR2 SVAAGI. The CDR3 loop is CASSSGGTANTIYF. DNA of the CDR3: TGTGCCAGCAGCTCTGGTGGGACGGCAAACACCATATATTTT.

The V gene is TRBV7-2, the J gene TRBJ2-5, with 7 nucleotides matching TRBD1. The end of the DNA fits TRBJ2-7 better, so the J call may be wrong. Germline CDR1 and CDR2: SGHTA and FQGNSA. The CDR3 is made up of 14 amino acids. As DNA, the CDR3 is TGTGCCAGCAGCTTCGGGACAGTCTCCTACGAGCAGTACTTC. This encodes CASSFGTVSYEQYF.

The chain combines TRBV6-1 with TRBJ1-2; 12 nucleotides align to TRBD1. The V gene's germline CDR1 is MNHNS and CDR2 SASEGT. The CDR3 has 15 amino acids. After removal of 6 bases from V and 6 bases from J, the junction contained 8 bases not matched to a gene. The DNA for the CDR3 is TGTGCCAGCAGCAGGGACAGGGGGCAGTTGGATGGCTACACCTTC. It specifies CASSRDRGQLDGYTF.

The V and J genes are TRBV7-9 and TRBJ1-1; D ambiguous. The V end lost 8 bases, the J end lost 7 bases, and 11 bases lay between the germline ends. This CDR3 has 11 residues. Looked up from germline, CDR1 is SEHNR and CDR2 is FQNEAQ (reference sequence). The DNA of the CDR3 is TGTGCCAGCCATAGGTTCGATGAAGCTTTCTTT. Amino acid sequence: CASHRFDEAFF. Using reference TRBV7-9 and TRBJ1-1 for the parts outside the CDR3, the full variable domain is DTGVSQNPRHKITKRGQNVTFRCDPISEHNRLYWYRQTLGQGPEFLTYFQNEAQLEKSRLLSDRFSAERPKGSFSTLEIQRTEQGDSAMYLCASHRFDEAFFGQGTRLTVV.

The gene calls are TRBV28 and TRBJ2-6; D gene ambiguous. V was clipped by 5 bases and J by 2 bases, with 10 bases between them. The CDR3 length is 15 residues. The germline V gene encodes CDR1 MDHEN and CDR2 SYDVKM. CDR3 region: CASSPGSAGANVLTF. CDR3 bases: TGTGCCAGCAGTCCCGGATCGGCTGGGGCCAACGTCCTGACTTTC.

The chain combines TRBV4-2 with TRBJ1-3; D gene unclear. Germline V CDR1 and CDR2: LGHNA, YNFKEQ. This CDR3 contains 14 residues. Trimming removed 1 base from V and 1 base from J, with 5 bases in between. The CDR3 sequence: CASSQVGSGNTIYF. As DNA, the CDR3 is TGTGCCAGCAGCCAAGTGGGTTCTGGAAACACCATATATTTT.

CDR3 sequence reads: CASSEALLQGAGPQHF. The DNA for the CDR3 is TGTGCCAGCAGTGAAGCGCTTCTCCAGGGGGCAGGGCCCCAGCATTTT. This rearrangement joins TRBV2 to TRBJ1-5; 8 nucleotides line up with TRBD1. The germline V gene encodes CDR1 SNHLY and CDR2 FYNNEI. The CDR3 spans 16 residues. Unmatched junction bases numbered 10, after V lost 0 bases and J lost 9 bases.

This rearrangement joins TRBV18 to TRBJ1-3; TRBD1 aligns across 8 bases. CDR1 and CDR2 (germline): KGHSH, LQKENI. CDR3 length equals 15 residues. V gave up 1 base and J gave up 1 base; unmatched junction bases: 0. For the CDR3, the DNA is TGTGCCAGCTCACCACGACAGGGGTCTGGAAACACCATATATTTT. Translation gives CASSPRQGSGNTIYF.

The chain employs TRBV5-1 and TRBJ2-5, with 12 bases identical to TRBD2. The CDR3 sequence is 18 residues long. The V segment lost 0 bases and the J segment 5 bases; nucleotides outside the gene matches: 11. Germline V gives CDR1 SGHRS, CDR2 YFSETQ. The CDR3 DNA is TGCGCCAGCAGCTTGGGCGAACCCGGGACTAGCGGGTGGGAGACCCAGTACTTC. It codes for CASSLGEPGTSGWETQYF.

This clone has a single count. This CDR3 is CAFTRRGGPEQYF. The CDR3 DNA reads TGTGCCTTCACTCGCCGGGGGGGCCCCGAGCAGTACTTC. The V call is TRBV30, the J call TRBJ2-7, with TRBD2 matching 8 bases. Germline lookup yields CDR1 GTSNPN and CDR2 SVGIG (reference sequence). The J segment lost 6 bases and the V segment lost 7 bases, leaving 11 bases of the junction unmatched. The CDR3 length is 13 residues.

The CDR3 here is CASSFNSYGYTF. In DNA form, the CDR3 reads TGTGCCAGCAGTTTCAACAGCTATGGCTACACCTTC. V usage is TRBV28 and J usage is TRBJ1-2, with D uncertain. The CDR3 is 12 residues long. Trimming pared 3 bases from V and 4 bases from J, leaving 6 bases between. Germline assignment: CDR1 MDHEN and CDR2 SYDVKM.

Only one count was recorded for this clone. This chain joins TRBV19 and TRBJ1-2; D is ambiguous. The CDR3 is 12 amino acids. Trimming removed 7 bases from V and 1 base from J, with 7 bases in between. Germline CDR1 LNHDA, CDR2 SQIVND (reference sequence). The CDR3 nucleotides are TGTGCCAGTACCCGGAGTAACTATGGCTACACCTTC. Translating gives CASTRSNYGYTF.

The chain uses TRBV11-2 and TRBJ2-2; D is unclear. The CDR3 spans 14 residues. V lost 2 bases and J 5 bases, leaving 9 bases between the germline ends. Germline V CDR1 and CDR2: SGHAT, FQNNGV. CDR3 amino acids: CASSLPAATGELFF. The CDR3 DNA sequence: TGTGCCAGCAGCTTACCGGCAGCAACCGGGGAGCTGTTTTTT. Variable domain in full (rest from reference TRBV11-2 and TRBJ2-2): EAGVAQSPRYKIIEKRQSVAFWCNPISGHATLYWYQQILGQGPKLLIQFQNNGVVDDSQLPKDRFSAERLKGVDSTLKIQPAKLEDSAVYLCASSLPAATGELFFGEGSRLTVL.

V usage is TRBV2 and J usage is TRBJ2-7, with 7 bases lining up with TRBD1. CDR1 SNHLY and CDR2 FYNNEI come from the germline V gene. With V trimmed by 6 bases and J by 2 bases, 7 bases remained unmatched. This CDR3 has 14 residues. The CDR3 coding sequence is TGTGCCAGCAGCGCCCTACAGGGGCCCTACGAGCAGTACTTC. Its protein product is CASSALQGPYEQYF.

This clone was detected a few times. This chain connects TRBV14 to TRBJ2-1, with TRBD1 identical over 7 bases. Germline CDR1 is SGHDN and CDR2 is FVKESK. The CDR3 contains 15 residues. Unmatched junction bases numbered 6, after V lost 1 base and J lost 6 bases. CDR3 sequence reads: CASSQVETGFNEQFF. The CDR3 coding sequence is TGTGCCAGCAGCCAAGTCGAGACAGGGTTCAATGAGCAGTTCTTC. The variable domain in full, with the rest retrieved from reference TRBV14 and TRBJ2-1, is EAGVTQFPSHSVIEKGQTVTLRCDPISGHDNLYWYRRVMGKEIKFLLHFVKESKQDESGMPNNRFLAERTGGTYSTLKVQPAELEDSGVYFCASSQVETGFNEQFFGPGTRLTVL.

The chain recombines TRBV7-2 with TRBJ2-1; the D call may be TRBD1 or TRBD2 (6 bases each). CDR3 length equals 14 residues. Germline loops: CDR1 SGHTA, CDR2 FQGNSA. Trimming took 5 bases from V and 9 from J, leaving 17 bases between them. Here the CDR3 DNA reads TGTGCCAGCAGCCCCGCGGCCAGGGGAGGTGAGCAGTTCTTC. Its translation is CASSPAARGGEQFF.

The chain joins TRBV10-1 to TRBJ2-5, with D perhaps matching TRBD2 (6 bases). Deletions cut 1 base from V and 2 bases from J, with 11 bases between. Germline CDR1 reads WNHNN; CDR2 reads SYGVQD (reference sequence). CDR3 length equals 15 residues. CDR3 in amino acids: CASSEYRGNQETQYF. Written as DNA, the CDR3 is TGCGCCAGCAGTGAGTACCGGGGGAATCAAGAGACCCAGTACTTC.